This T cell receptor beta chain was profiled in a study of blood T cell repertoires in COVID-19. Germline V lookup: CDR1 SGHRS, CDR2 YFSETQ. This CDR3 contains 18 residues. The ends lost 5 bases at V and 7 bases at J; junction bases unmatched: 23. TCRdb keeps only in-frame clones here, not all; method: immunoSEQ multiplex PCR. There are 300,000 to 450,000 clones in the sample; 85% occur only once, and 3.5% to 4% lies in the top ten. V usage is TRBV5-1 and J usage is TRBJ2-5, with 7 bases matching TRBD1. This sequence was found in a woman aged 18-29 years with acute or convalescent COVID-19. The sequencing sample was made of peripheral blood. CDR3 nucleotides: TGCGCCAGCAGACCCGTTATTCCGACAGGGTGGGAGTGGGTGACCCAGTACTTC. It yields the protein CASRPVIPTGWEWVTQYF.